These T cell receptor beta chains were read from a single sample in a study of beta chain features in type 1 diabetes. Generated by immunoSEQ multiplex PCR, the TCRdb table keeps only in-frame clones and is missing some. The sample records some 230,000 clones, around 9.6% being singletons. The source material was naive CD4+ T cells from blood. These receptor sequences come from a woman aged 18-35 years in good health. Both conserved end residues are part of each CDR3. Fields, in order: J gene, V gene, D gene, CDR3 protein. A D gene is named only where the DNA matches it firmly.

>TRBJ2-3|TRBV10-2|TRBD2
CASSESVLASGSTDTQYF
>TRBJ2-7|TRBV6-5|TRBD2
CASSYSRGLASEQYF
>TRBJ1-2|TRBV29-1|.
CSARATGESFF
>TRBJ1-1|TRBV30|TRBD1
CAWSVLPRGRYTEAFF
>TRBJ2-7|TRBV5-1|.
CASSALPASSYEQYF
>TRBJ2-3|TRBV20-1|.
CSARSADTQYF
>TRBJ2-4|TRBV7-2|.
CASSLANRLLAKNIQYF
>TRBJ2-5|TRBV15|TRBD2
CATSRGGGRGEETQYF
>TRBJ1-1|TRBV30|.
CAQKRGGNTEAFF
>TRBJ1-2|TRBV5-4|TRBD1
CASSSRTGGGGAYGYTF
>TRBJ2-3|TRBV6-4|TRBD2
CASNSRAGGPTDTQYF
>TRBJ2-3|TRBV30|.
CAWTLQGVSTDTQYF
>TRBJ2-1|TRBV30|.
CAWKNGGQGHLKPHNEQFF
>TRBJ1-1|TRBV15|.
CATSRDPSNTEAFF
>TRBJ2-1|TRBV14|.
CASSQDPGRTEWFF
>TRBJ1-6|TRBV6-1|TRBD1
CTTGTGDNSPLHF
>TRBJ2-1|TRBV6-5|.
CASSSPSAGTYNEQFF
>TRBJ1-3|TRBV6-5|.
CASTVHGSSGNTIYF
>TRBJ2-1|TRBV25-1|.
CASRKPTGYGEQFF
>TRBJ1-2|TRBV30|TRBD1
CAWSPQTGAYGYTF
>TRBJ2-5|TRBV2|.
CASKGGTGQETQYF
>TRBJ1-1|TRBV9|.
CASSLSPLNTEAFF
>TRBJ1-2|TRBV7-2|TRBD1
CASSFGGTGGAYGYTF